This T cell receptor (beta chain) was retrieved from a study of blood T cells in healthy people across ages. Study observations and caveats: Because sorting was not performed, PBMCs prevented conclusive naive versus antigen-experienced comparison.

The germline V gene encodes CDR1 DFQATT and CDR2 SNEGSKA (reference sequence). The CDR3 is 13 residues long. V was shortened by 3 bases and J by 4 bases, with 10 bases between the two germline ends. The authors ran a second PCR of about 6 to 11 cycles using a sample-barcoded 5' primer and a J-beta primer mix. In TCRdb, the 5' RACE reads were re-called with MiXCR into one record per CDR3 protein. Of about 730,000 distinct CDR3 sequences in the sample, around 40% were seen once. On this clonotype itself: The antigen is undetermined.

The receptor was isolated from a woman aged 55-75 years in good health. The chain uses TRBV20-1 and TRBJ2-1; possible D gene TRBD1, 6 bases. Sequenced: blood. CDR3 amino acids: CSASVRGYNEQFF. CDR3 DNA sequence: TGCAGTGCTAGCGTCAGGGGTTACAATGAGCAGTTCTTC.